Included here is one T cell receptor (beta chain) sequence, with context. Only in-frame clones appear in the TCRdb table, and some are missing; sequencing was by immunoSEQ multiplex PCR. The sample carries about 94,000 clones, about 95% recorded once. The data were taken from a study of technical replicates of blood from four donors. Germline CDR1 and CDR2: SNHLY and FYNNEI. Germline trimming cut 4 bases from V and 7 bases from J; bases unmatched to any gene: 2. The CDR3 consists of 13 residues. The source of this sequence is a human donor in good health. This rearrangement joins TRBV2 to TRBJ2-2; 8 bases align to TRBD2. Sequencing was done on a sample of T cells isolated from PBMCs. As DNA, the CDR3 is TGTGCCAGCAGTGGACTAGCGTTCGGGGAGCTGTTTTTT. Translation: CASSGLAFGELFF.